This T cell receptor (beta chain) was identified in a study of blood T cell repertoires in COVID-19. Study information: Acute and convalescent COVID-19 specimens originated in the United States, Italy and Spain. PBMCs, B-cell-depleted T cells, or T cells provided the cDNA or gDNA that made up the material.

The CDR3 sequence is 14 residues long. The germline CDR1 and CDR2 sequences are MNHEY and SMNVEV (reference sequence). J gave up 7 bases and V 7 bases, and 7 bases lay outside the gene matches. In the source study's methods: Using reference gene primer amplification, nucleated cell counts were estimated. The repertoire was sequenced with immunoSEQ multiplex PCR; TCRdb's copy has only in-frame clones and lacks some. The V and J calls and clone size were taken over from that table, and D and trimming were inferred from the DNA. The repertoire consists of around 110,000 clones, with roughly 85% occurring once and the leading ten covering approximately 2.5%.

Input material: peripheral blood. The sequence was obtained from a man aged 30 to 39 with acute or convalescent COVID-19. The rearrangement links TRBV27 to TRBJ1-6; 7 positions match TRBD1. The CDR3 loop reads CASTTGTDNSPLHF. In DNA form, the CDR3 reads TGTGCCAGCACGACCGGGACAGACAATTCACCCCTCCACTTT.